The clone carrying this TCR beta chain was picked up many times. The antigen is undetermined. This entry belongs to a study of T cells in Graves' hyperthyroidism and ophthalmopathy. Amplified TCR beta CDR3 regions came from RNA transcripts. The TCR CDR3 first-round RT-PCR relied on the HTBI primer set. Each CDR3 protein gets one entry after TCRdb re-called the multiplex PCR reads with MiXCR. The data contain roughly 570,000 distinct CDR3 sequences, under 60% of them singletons. Whole-study results and caveats: Patients with ophthalmopathy were separated from those with stable hyperthyroidism by a 13 V-J model. Ophthalmopathy prediction by the model preceded onset by a median approximately 6.9 months. Blood also carried most thyroid clonotypes expanded above 0.001.

The sequenced sample consisted of peripheral blood or thyroid tissue (not recorded which). The clonotype was recovered from a woman under 30 with Graves' hyperthyroidism.

The CDR3, as DNA: TGTGCCAGCAGCCAAGCGGGAGGAACCTACGAGCAGTACTTC. Protein sequence: CASSQAGGTYEQYF. V usage is TRBV4-2 and J usage is TRBJ2-7; TRBD2 matches 7 bases. Germline values: CDR1 LGHNA, CDR2 YNFKEQ. Germline trimming cut 1 base from V and 2 bases from J; bases unmatched to any gene: 2. CDR3 size: 14 residues.